Listed below are T cell receptor beta chains from one sample, sequenced in a study of identical twins. TCRdb recomputed calls from the 5' RACE reads with MiXCR, one row per CDR3 protein. This sample has 300,000 to 350,000 distinct CDR3 sequences; around 12% occur once, and the top ten carry around 6.9%. These data were likewise used in another study, on yellow fever vaccine responses in identical twins.

The sample was CD8+ T cells sorted from blood. The receptor source for this set is a woman under 30 in good health. The CDR3 runs from the conserved cysteine through the conserved F or W. A D gene is named only where the DNA matches it firmly. Clone size appears in some rows only: once, few, many, or a class for an expanded clone.

17	TRBJ2-5	few	TRBD2	TRBV7-9	CASSSQLAGPLRETQYF	TGTGCCAGCAGCTCACAACTAGCGGGCCCCCTGAGGGAGACCCAGTACTTC
16	TRBJ2-1	-	TRBD2	TRBV29-1	CSVGGGLAGSFNEQFF	TGCAGCGTTGGGGGCGGGCTAGCGGGATCCTTCAATGAGCAGTTCTTC
14	TRBJ2-1	many	-	TRBV24-1	CATAGDVDYNEQFF	TGTGCCACCGCCGGGGACGTCGATTACAATGAGCAGTTCTTC
12	TRBJ2-5	few	-	TRBV12-3/TRBV12-4	CASGGARETQYF	TGTGCCAGCGGGGGGGCCAGGGAGACCCAGTACTTC
15	TRBJ1-2	-	TRBD1	TRBV12-3/TRBV12-4	CASSLKGQGFYGYTF	TGTGCCAGCAGTTTAAAGGGACAGGGGTTTTATGGCTACACCTTC
15	TRBJ1-1	-	-	TRBV27	CASSSQGGVFTEAFF	TGTGCCAGCAGTTCCCAGGGAGGGGTGTTCACTGAAGCTTTCTTT
14	TRBJ2-1	-	TRBD2	TRBV3-1	CASSQAGGDNEQFF	TGTGCCAGCAGCCAAGCGGGGGGGGACAATGAGCAGTTCTTC
16	TRBJ2-3	-	-	TRBV28	CASTARGARGTDTQYF	TGTGCCAGCACCGCACGGGGGGCGCGAGGCACAGATACGCAGTATTTT
12	TRBJ2-7	few	-	TRBV5-8	CASASGWYEQYF	TGTGCCAGCGCGTCGGGCTGGTACGAGCAGTACTTC
14	TRBJ2-7	-	-	TRBV18	CASSLWDTTYEQYF	TGTGCCAGCTCACTATGGGACACGACCTACGAGCAGTACTTC
12	TRBJ2-7	-	-	TRBV7-9	CASSLPFHEQYF	TGTGCCAGCAGCTTACCTTTTCACGAGCAGTACTTC
14	TRBJ2-7	-	-	TRBV5-5	CASSLGEFAYEQYF	TGTGCCAGCAGCTTGGGGGAATTCGCCTACGAGCAGTACTTC
15	TRBJ2-1	few	-	TRBV27	CASRPGQASYNEQFF	TGTGCCAGCAGGCCGGGGCAGGCTTCCTACAATGAGCAGTTCTTC
16	TRBJ2-7	-	-	TRBV4-2	CASSQEEGSGHYEQYF	TGTGCCAGCAGCCAAGAGGAGGGCAGTGGGCACTACGAGCAGTACTTC
16	TRBJ2-3	few	TRBD1	TRBV7-9	CASSPAPTGFADTQYF	TGTGCCAGCAGCCCCGCACCGACAGGGTTCGCAGATACGCAGTATTTT
17	TRBJ1-1	-	-	TRBV4-1	CASSQRLKGGQNTEAFF	TGCGCCAGCAGCCAGAGACTTAAGGGGGGTCAGAACACTGAAGCTTTCTTT
13	TRBJ2-1	many	-	TRBV6-2/TRBV6-3	CASSYPNLREQFF	TGTGCCAGCAGTTACCCTAACCTAAGGGAGCAGTTCTTC
12	TRBJ1-1	-	-	TRBV20-1	CSAEDGHTEAFF	TGCAGTGCGGAGGACGGACACACTGAAGCTTTCTTT
17	TRBJ2-1	few	TRBD2	TRBV13	CASSLGRGSGRGYEQFF	TGTGCCAGCAGCTTAGGTCGGGGTAGCGGGAGAGGGTATGAGCAGTTCTTC
14	TRBJ2-2	-	-	TRBV7-7	CASSLTGYTGELFF	TGTGCCAGCAGCCTTACAGGGTACACCGGGGAGCTGTTTTTT
15	TRBJ2-1	-	-	TRBV28	CASSPGVSSYNEQFF	TGTGCCAGCAGTCCAGGGGTTTCCTCCTACAATGAGCAGTTCTTC
16	TRBJ2-4	-	-	TRBV7-6	CASSLGPVLAKNIQYF	TGTGCCAGCAGCTTAGGCCCGGTTCTAGCCAAAAACATTCAGTACTTC
14	TRBJ2-7	-	-	TRBV6-5	CASSYGRGPYEQYF	TGTGCCAGCAGTTACGGCAGGGGTCCCTACGAGCAGTACTTC
16	TRBJ2-5	-	-	TRBV11-2	CASSLDWAQGWKTQYF	TGTGCCAGCAGCTTAGACTGGGCCCAGGGTTGGAAGACCCAGTACTTC
15	TRBJ2-1	-	-	TRBV10-2	CASSERAGSYNEQFF	TGCGCCAGCAGTGAGAGGGCGGGCTCCTACAATGAGCAGTTCTTC
13	TRBJ1-2	-	TRBD1	TRBV10-3	CAISLDRADGYTF	TGTGCCATCAGTTTGGACAGGGCCGATGGCTACACCTTC
14	TRBJ1-2	few	-	TRBV5-1	CASSYRKPNYGYTF	TGCGCCAGCAGCTACAGGAAGCCTAACTATGGCTACACCTTC
13	TRBJ1-2	few	-	TRBV5-6	CASSWTANYGYTF	TGTGCCAGCAGCTGGACAGCGAACTATGGCTACACCTTC
13	TRBJ1-5	-	-	TRBV29-1	CSVVLSQNQPQHF	TGCAGCGTTGTGTTGTCTCAGAATCAGCCCCAGCATTTT
16	TRBJ2-5	few	-	TRBV15	CATSRDSIGTKETQYF	TGTGCCACCAGCAGAGATTCCATTGGGACCAAAGAGACCCAGTACTTC
16	TRBJ2-2	few	TRBD2	TRBV15	CATSRGLAGDGGELFF	TGTGCCACCAGCAGAGGACTAGCGGGAGACGGTGGGGAGCTGTTTTTT
16	TRBJ2-1	-	TRBD2	TRBV5-8	CGSSPGRSRSYNEQFF	TGTGGCAGCAGCCCCGGGAGGTCCCGCTCCTACAATGAGCAGTTCTTC
18	TRBJ2-5	-	TRBD1	TRBV2	CASSENGAGTGGEETQYF	TGTGCCAGCAGTGAAAATGGAGCCGGGACAGGGGGTGAGGAGACCCAGTACTTC